The rows below give T cell receptor beta chains drawn from one sample of a study of spatial heterogeneity in lung cancer. TCRdb reprocessed the 5' RACE reads via MiXCR and lists one record per CDR3 protein. The data show about 9,200 distinct CDR3 sequences, roughly 22% seen once. This material consisted of PBMCs, taken at follow-up. These receptors were obtained from a male donor with early-stage non-small cell lung cancer. Both conserved end residues are part of each CDR3. Each record gives: clone size, J gene, D gene, V gene, CDR3 DNA, CDR3 protein. The D gene is left open where the match is weak. Rows give clone size only sometimes, using once, few, many, or a class for an expanded clone.

few | TRBJ1-1 | NA | TRBV20-1 | TGCAGTGCTAGAGCGCCCGGTGGGGGGACTGAAGCTTTCTTT | CSARAPGGGTEAFF
medium-sized | TRBJ1-5 | NA | TRBV27 | TGTGCCAGTTCAAGGGTGGGCCTCAATCAGCCCCAGCATTTT | CASSRVGLNQPQHF
medium-sized | TRBJ2-4 | NA | TRBV24-1 | TGTGCCACCGTTTCGGATGCAAACATTCAGTACTTC | CATVSDANIQYF
many | TRBJ2-6 | NA | TRBV7-6 | TGTGCCAGCACCCCCTGGGCCTTTTCCGAGCCCGGGGCCAACGTCCTGACTTTC | CASTPWAFSEPGANVLTF
NA | TRBJ2-3 | NA | TRBV20-1 | TGCAGTGCTAGAGATCCCCAGCCCACAGATACGCAGTATTTT | CSARDPQPTDTQYF
NA | TRBJ2-3 | NA | TRBV7-1 | TGTGCCAGCAGCTACGACAGGATTTTAAGCACAGATACGCAGTATTTT | CASSYDRILSTDTQYF
NA | TRBJ2-2 | TRBD2 | TRBV6-6 | TGTGCCAGCAGTTACTTCCCGGGGCTAGCGGGGATAAACACCGGGGAGCTGTTTTTT | CASSYFPGLAGINTGELFF
many | TRBJ1-5 | TRBD1 | TRBV28 | TGTGCCAGCATCCTCAGGGGGAATCAGCCCCAGCATTTT | CASILRGNQPQHF
few | TRBJ1-4 | NA | TRBV6-5 | TGTGCCAGCAGTTATTTAGGGGCCGGGGCTTCGGAAGAAAAACTGTTTTTT | CASSYLGAGASEEKLFF
NA | TRBJ2-4 | NA | TRBV20-1 | TGCAGTGGTGTTGGACAGATTAAAAACATTCAGTACTTC | CSGVGQIKNIQYF
NA | TRBJ1-6 | NA | TRBV6-2/TRBV6-3 | TGTGCCAGCAGCCGATCTGACAGGCGAACGACACCCCTCCACTTT | CASSRSDRRTTPLHF
many | TRBJ1-1 | TRBD1 | TRBV5-1 | TGCGCCAGCAGCGCCGGACAGGGAGGCACTGAAGCTTTCTTT | CASSAGQGGTEAFF
NA | TRBJ1-5 | NA | TRBV15 | TGTGCCACCAGCACTCAGGGAAATCAGCCCCAGCATTTT | CATSTQGNQPQHF
hyperexpanded | TRBJ2-7 | NA | TRBV6-1 | TGTGCCAGCAGTGAATTTAAGGCAACCTACGAGCAGTACTTC | CASSEFKATYEQYF
many | TRBJ1-5 | NA | TRBV24-1 | TGTGCCACCAGTGGGGGTGTCGACGGTAGCAATCAGCCCCAGCATTTT | CATSGGVDGSNQPQHF
many | TRBJ2-6 | TRBD1 | TRBV6-6 | TGTGCCAGCAGTGTTCACAGGGGTAGCTCTGGGGCCAACGTCCTGACTTTC | CASSVHRGSSGANVLTF
few | TRBJ2-1 | NA | TRBV7-2 | TGTGCCAGCAGCCGCGAGATATGGGAAAATGAGCAGTTCTTC | CASSREIWENEQFF
medium-sized | TRBJ1-4 | NA | TRBV5-1 | TGCGCCAGCAGCTTGCGGGTTGGAGGTGAAAAACTGTTTTTT | CASSLRVGGEKLFF
NA | TRBJ2-3 | TRBD2 | TRBV6-2/TRBV6-3 | TGTGCCAGCAGTAGGGAGGGAGACACAGATACGCAGTATTTT | CASSREGDTDTQYF
many | TRBJ2-5 | TRBD2 | TRBV12-3/TRBV12-4 | TGTGCCAGCAGTTTGGTCACAGCGGGGCCAGAGACCCAGTACTTC | CASSLVTAGPETQYF
NA | TRBJ1-3 | NA | TRBV20-1 | TGCAGTGCCCCCGGAAGGACGACGACTGGAAACACCATATATTTT | CSAPGRTTTGNTIYF
NA | TRBJ1-1 | TRBD1 | TRBV28 | TGTGCCAGCCCCGCACCCACCGGGACAGCCGAGACTGAAGCTTTCTTT | CASPAPTGTAETEAFF
NA | TRBJ2-2 | TRBD2 | TRBV6-5 | TGTGCCAGCAGTTACTCTGGGGGGACTAGCGGGGGAAGACGGGAGCTGTTTTTT | CASSYSGGTSGGRRELFF
NA | TRBJ2-3 | TRBD2 | TRBV10-3 | TGTGCCCTCCAAGCGGGGGGCAGAGATACGCAGTATTTT | CALQAGGRDTQYF
NA | TRBJ1-6 | NA | TRBV6-2/TRBV6-3 | TGTGCCAGCAGTTACCAGGATTCACCCCTCCACTTT | CASSYQDSPLHF
medium-sized | TRBJ1-5 | TRBD1 | TRBV6-2/TRBV6-3 | TGTGCCAGCAGTAGCGGGACAGCAGCGTATAGCAATCAGCCCCAGCATTTT | CASSSGTAAYSNQPQHF
NA | TRBJ2-2 | TRBD1 | TRBV9 | TGTGCCAGCAGCGACACAGGGGAACTCACCGGGGAGCTGTTTTTT | CASSDTGELTGELFF
NA | TRBJ2-3 | TRBD2 | TRBV20-1 | TGCAGTGCTGTGGGACTAGGAGGCACAGATACGCAGTATTTT | CSAVGLGGTDTQYF
medium-sized | TRBJ1-4 | NA | TRBV4-2 | TGTGCCAGCAGCCAAGATATGACAGCTAATGAAAAACTGTTTTTT | CASSQDMTANEKLFF
few | TRBJ2-5 | NA | TRBV29-1 | TGCAGCGTTTTGACCTGGGGCGGGGAGACCCAGTACTTC | CSVLTWGGETQYF
many | TRBJ2-3 | NA | TRBV13 | TGTGCCAGCAGCTTAAGCTTGGCGGGGCCAGGCACAGATACGCAGTATTTT | CASSLSLAGPGTDTQYF
medium-sized | TRBJ1-5 | NA | TRBV28 | TGTGCCAGCAGTTGGACAGATAGCAATCAGCCCCAGCATTTT | CASSWTDSNQPQHF